The clone carrying this T cell receptor beta chain was picked up many times. Its antigen remains unknown. CDR3 size: 14 residues. Germline CDR1 and CDR2: MNHNS and SASEGT. Trimming stripped 5 bases from V and 2 bases from J, with 11 bases between. The entry originates in a study of T cells in Graves' hyperthyroidism and ophthalmopathy. Study-level findings and limits: Among clonotypes expanded in thyroid above 0.001, most were also found in blood.

Amplification of TCR beta CDR3 regions used RNA as the template. The TCR CDR3 was amplified in a first-round RT-PCR using the HTBI primer set. MiXCR, run by TCRdb on the multiplex PCR reads, gives a single entry per CDR3 protein. The sample yields some 580,000 distinct CDR3 sequences, roughly 15% seen once. The sample consisted of blood. The sequence was obtained from a woman aged 40 to 49 with Graves' ophthalmopathy. The chain has TRBV6-1 and TRBJ2-3, with D perhaps TRBD2 (6 bases). The CDR3 DNA reads as TGTGCCAGCAGTTATCGGGACTTCACAGATACGCAGTATTTT. It translates to CASSYRDFTDTQYF.